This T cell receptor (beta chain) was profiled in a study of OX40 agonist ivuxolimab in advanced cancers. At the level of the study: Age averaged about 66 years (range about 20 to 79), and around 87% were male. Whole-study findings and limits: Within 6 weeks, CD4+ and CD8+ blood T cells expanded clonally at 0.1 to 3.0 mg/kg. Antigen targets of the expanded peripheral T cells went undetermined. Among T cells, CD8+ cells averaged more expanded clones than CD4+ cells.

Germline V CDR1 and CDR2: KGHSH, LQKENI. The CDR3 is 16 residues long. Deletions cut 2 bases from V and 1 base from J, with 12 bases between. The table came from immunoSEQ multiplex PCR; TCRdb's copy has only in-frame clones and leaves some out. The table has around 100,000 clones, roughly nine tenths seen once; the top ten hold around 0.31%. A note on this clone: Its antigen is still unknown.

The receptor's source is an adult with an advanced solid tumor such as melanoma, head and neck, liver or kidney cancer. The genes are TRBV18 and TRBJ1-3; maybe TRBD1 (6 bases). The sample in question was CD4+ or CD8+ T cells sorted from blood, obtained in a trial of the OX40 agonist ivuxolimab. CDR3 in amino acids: CASSPTQGSSGNTIYF. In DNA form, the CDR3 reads TGTGCCAGCTCACCAACACAGGGATCGTCTGGAAACACCATATATTTT.